Each of the 20 T cell receptor beta chains below was sequenced from the same sample in a study of CD8 T cells in ankylosing spondylitis (dated 2017 in TCRdb). The protocol used for the library was 5' RACE. Sequencing instrument: Illumina HiSeq 2500. In TCRdb, the public reads were trimmed at Q25 with fastp and aligned with MiXCR, with productive beta chains retained. Identical CDR3 proteins give one entry, which carries the most common genes and DNA. This sample has 30,000 to 45,000 distinct CDR3 sequences in its table, and over 10% of those were observed once. The ten largest account for under 35% of the sample. Material for sequencing was synovial fluid, either unsorted or a sorted T cell fraction (not recorded which). Every receptor here comes from a male donor with ankylosing spondylitis.

The CDR3 sequence: CASSLALTPSYEQYF. The CDR3 region has the DNA TGTGCCAGCAGCTTAGCGCTTACACCCTCCTACGAGCAGTACTTC. This rearrangement joins TRBV7-6 to TRBJ2-7; D is unclear. Germline assignment: CDR1 SGHVS and CDR2 FNYEAQ. Trimming stripped 0 bases from V and 0 bases from J, with 9 bases between. The CDR3 extends over 15 amino acids.

This clonotype has ten or more counts. The V call is TRBV6-6, the J call TRBJ2-7, with 7 bases identical to TRBD2. Germline-derived CDR1 and CDR2 are MNHNY and SVGAGI (reference sequence). The ends lost 3 bases at V and 7 bases at J; junction bases unmatched: 6. The CDR3 runs to 13 residues. In DNA, the CDR3 is TGTGCCAGCAGTTATGGGAGGGGTTGGGAGCAGTACTTC. This sequence encodes CASSYGRGWEQYF.

On this clonotype: A junction boundary mismatches the germline segment, possibly from a read error. This rearrangement joins TRBV4-1 to TRBJ2-5; D gene unclear. The CDR3 has 15 amino acids. Germline V gene data show CDR1 as MGHRA and CDR2 as YSYEKL. The CDR3, as DNA: TGCGCCAGCGGCCAGATCGGCAACAGTGAAGAGACCCAGTACTTC. Translating it yields CASGQIGNSEETQYF.

The chain recombines TRBV5-6 with TRBJ1-5, with D perhaps matching TRBD1 (6 bases). CDR3 length: 14 amino acids. The germline V gene has CDR1 SGHDT and CDR2 YYEEEE. V was clipped by 9 bases and J by 7 bases, with 20 bases between them. CDR3 sequence reads: CAMSLGPGEQPQHF. CDR3 DNA: TGTGCCATGAGCCTGGGGCCAGGGGAACAGCCCCAGCATTTT.

The V call is TRBV5-1, the J call TRBJ1-2; D not resolved. Germline values: CDR1 SGHRS, CDR2 YFSETQ. CDR3 size: 11 residues. V lost 4 bases and J lost 8, with 9 bases in between. The CDR3: CASSAGSGYTF. DNA of the CDR3: TGCGCCAGCAGCGCGGGCTCGGGCTACACCTTC. The complete variable domain, with remaining parts taken from reference TRBV5-1 and TRBJ1-2, reads KAGVTQTPRYLIKTRGQQVTLSCSPISGHRSVSWYQQTPGQGLQFLFEYFSETQRNKGNFPGRFSGRQFSNSRSEMNVSTLELGDSALYLCASSAGSGYTFGSGTRLTVV.

The V gene is TRBV4-1, the J gene TRBJ2-1; TRBD2 matches at 10 bases. Germline assignment: CDR1 MGHRA and CDR2 YSYEKL. This CDR3 is built from 15 residues. Trimming at V came to 8 bases and at J to 2 bases, leaving 6 bases not matched to a gene. CDR3 DNA: TGCGCCAGCGCTAGCGGGAGACGGCCCTACAATGAGCAGTTCTTC. Translation: CASASGRRPYNEQFF.

The table lists this clonotype with many counts. This chain uses TRBV7-9 with TRBJ2-2; D gene unclear. Trimming took off 8 bases at V and 2 bases at J, with 15 bases between the two ends. CDR1 and CDR2 (germline): SEHNR, FQNEAQ (reference sequence). CDR3 length equals 15 residues. The CDR3 loop reads CASAVPGLNTGELFF. The CDR3 DNA reads TGTGCCAGCGCCGTCCCGGGCCTCAACACCGGGGAGCTGTTTTTT.

This chain connects TRBV7-9 to TRBJ1-2; D is uncertain. V shed 0 bases and J shed 6 bases, with 8 bases lying between them. Germline CDR1 reads SEHNR; CDR2 reads FQNEAQ (reference sequence). The CDR3 is made up of 13 amino acids. In nucleotides, the CDR3 is TGTGCCAGCAGCTTAGCATACAGCAATGGCTACACCTTC. This gives the protein CASSLAYSNGYTF.

This chain uses TRBV5-1 with TRBJ2-5; D may correspond to TRBD1 or TRBD2 (6 bases each). Trimming removed 3 bases at V and 2 bases at J, with 14 bases between. This CDR3 spans 15 amino acids. The germline V gene has CDR1 SGHRS and CDR2 YFSETQ. Here the CDR3 reads CASSWGASVQETQYF. The CDR3 DNA sequence: TGCGCCAGCAGCTGGGGGGCTAGCGTTCAAGAGACCCAGTACTTC.

This clonotype was counted only a few times. The gene calls are TRBV12-3 or TRBV12-4 and TRBJ2-2; D is unclear. The ends were cut back, 10 bases at V and 4 bases at J, with 16 bases in the middle. CDR3 size: 14 residues. CDR3 sequence reads: CANLMGGGTGELFF. The CDR3 DNA follows: TGTGCCAACCTAATGGGTGGTGGCACCGGGGAGCTGTTTTTT.

This sequence joins TRBV27 and TRBJ1-2; maybe TRBD1 (5 bases). Germline CDR1 MNHEY, CDR2 SMNVEV (reference sequence). The CDR3 is made up of 13 amino acids. V lost 2 bases, J lost 4 bases, and 8 bases lay in between. CDR3 amino acids: CASSLRGTYGYTF. CDR3 sequence (DNA): TGTGCCAGCAGTTTAAGGGGAACCTATGGCTACACCTTC.

The table lists this clonotype with many counts. The rearrangement links TRBV12-3 or TRBV12-4 to TRBJ1-5, with D unresolved. Trimming left V 1 base short and J 6 bases short, with 10 bases between. The CDR3 has 14 amino acids. The CDR3: CASSLVPGFQPQHF. For the CDR3, the DNA is TGTGCCAGCAGTTTAGTCCCGGGGTTTCAGCCCCAGCATTTT.

This clonotype has just one count. V usage is TRBV30 and J usage is TRBJ1-1; D is uncertain. CDR1 is GTSNPN, CDR2 SVGIG, per germline (reference sequence). The CDR3 is 15 amino acids. V lost 4 bases and J 0 bases, leaving 15 bases between the germline ends. CDR3 amino acids: CAWNPGSAVNTEAFF. For the CDR3, the DNA is TGTGCCTGGAATCCCGGCTCGGCGGTGAACACTGAAGCTTTCTTT. Together with reference TRBV30 and TRBJ1-1, the CDR3 gives the full variable domain: SQTIHQWPATLVQPVGSPLSLECTVEGTSNPNLYWYRQAAGRGLQLLFYSVGIGQISSEVPQNLSASRPQDRQFILSSKKLLLSDSGFYLCAWNPGSAVNTEAFFGQGTRLTVV.

The chain combines TRBV2 with TRBJ2-2; D is ambiguous. This CDR3 has 13 residues. Germline lookup yields CDR1 SNHLY and CDR2 FYNNEI. Trimming stripped 2 bases from V and 6 bases from J, with 7 bases between. CDR3 amino acids: CASSEWSAGELFF. Here the CDR3 DNA reads TGTGCCAGCAGTGAATGGTCCGCCGGGGAGCTGTTTTTT.

The rearrangement joins TRBV7-9 to TRBJ1-2; 8 nucleotides line up with TRBD1. The CDR3 totals 12 residues. Losses at the gene ends were 8 bases for V and 4 bases for J; bases not matched to a gene: 3. Per the germline V gene, CDR1 is SEHNR and CDR2 is FQNEAQ (reference sequence). The CDR3 sequence is CASWDRRYGYTF. The CDR3 nucleotides are TGTGCCAGCTGGGACAGGCGCTATGGCTACACCTTC.

The sample holds many counts of this clonotype. The chain joins TRBV20-1 to TRBJ2-1, with 7 bases that match TRBD2. Germline V gives CDR1 DFQATT, CDR2 SNEGSKA (reference sequence). V lost 6 bases, J lost 5 bases, and 10 bases stayed unmatched. The CDR3 length is 14 residues. CDR3 coding DNA: TGCAGTGCACCGTTGGCGGGAGACCACAATGAGCAGTTCTTC. It is translated as CSAPLAGDHNEQFF.

This clonotype was picked up a small number of times. This chain links TRBV7-2 with TRBJ1-4; D remains ambiguous. Looked up from germline, CDR1 is SGHTA and CDR2 is FQGNSA. This CDR3 has 15 residues. V was trimmed by 1 base and J by 4 bases, leaving 10 bases between them. For the CDR3, the DNA is TGTGCCAGCAGCTTAGATGTGGGTATTAATGAAAAACTGTTTTTT. Residues: CASSLDVGINEKLFF.

The J gene is TRBJ2-6, the V gene TRBV12-3 or TRBV12-4, with D perhaps matching TRBD1 or TRBD2 (6 bases each). Between the trimmed V and J ends, which lost 7 bases and 2 bases, there was a span of 15 bases. The CDR3 runs 16 residues. CDR3 loop: CASTLPGGTGANVLTF. The CDR3 DNA reads as TGTGCCAGCACCCTACCCGGGGGCACTGGGGCCAACGTCCTGACTTTC.

In its sample, this clonotype was seen many times. The J gene is TRBJ1-2, the V gene TRBV10-3, with 7 bases fitting TRBD1. CDR3 length: 14 residues. Germline assignment: CDR1 ENHRY and CDR2 SYGVKD. J gave up 4 bases and V 7 bases, and 9 bases lay outside the gene matches. The CDR3 nucleotides read TGTGCCATCAAGTACCGGGACAGCTTCTATGGCTACACCTTC. Amino acids: CAIKYRDSFYGYTF.

The table lists this clonotype with many counts. The V and J genes are TRBV7-2 and TRBJ1-1; D not resolved. The CDR3 has 12 residues. V was pared by 3 bases and J by 11 bases, with 13 bases between. The germline V gene encodes CDR1 SGHTA and CDR2 FQGNSA. This CDR3 is CASSFERARAFF. In DNA, the CDR3 is TGTGCCAGCAGCTTTGAGCGGGCTCGGGCTTTCTTT.